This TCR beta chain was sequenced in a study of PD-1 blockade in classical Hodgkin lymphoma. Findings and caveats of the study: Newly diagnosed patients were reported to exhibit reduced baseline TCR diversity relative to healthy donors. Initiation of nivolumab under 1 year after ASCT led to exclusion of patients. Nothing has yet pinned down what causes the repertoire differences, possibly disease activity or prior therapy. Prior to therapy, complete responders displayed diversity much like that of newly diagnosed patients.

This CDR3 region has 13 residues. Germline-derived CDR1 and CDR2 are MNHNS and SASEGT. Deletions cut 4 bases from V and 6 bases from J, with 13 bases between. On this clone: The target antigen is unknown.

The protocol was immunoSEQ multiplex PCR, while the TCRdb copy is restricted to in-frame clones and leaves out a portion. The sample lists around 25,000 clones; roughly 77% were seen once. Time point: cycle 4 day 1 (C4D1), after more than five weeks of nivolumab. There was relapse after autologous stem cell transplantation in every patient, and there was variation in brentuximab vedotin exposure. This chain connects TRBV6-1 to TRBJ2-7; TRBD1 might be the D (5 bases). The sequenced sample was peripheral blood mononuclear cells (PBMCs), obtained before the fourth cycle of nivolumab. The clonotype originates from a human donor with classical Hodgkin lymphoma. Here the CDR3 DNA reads TGTGCCAGCAGTGGGGGCCTGATATTCGAGCAGTACTTC. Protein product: CASSGGLIFEQYF.